A selection of T cell receptor beta chains follows, all from one sample in a study of cytomegalovirus exposure and HLA in healthy donors. Assay: immunoSEQ multiplex PCR; the TCRdb copy retains only in-frame clones and omits some. This sample has 120,000 to 150,000 clones, with about three quarters found just once. The sequenced sample consisted of PBMCs. Receptors were obtained from a man between 35 and 55 years old in good health and CMV-seropositive. The CDR3 runs from the conserved cysteine through the conserved F or W. A D gene is named only where the DNA matches it firmly. Clone size is stated in some rows and not others, as once, few, many or a class when expanded.

J gene: TRBJ2-7
clone size: once
V gene: TRBV4-2
D gene: NA
CDR3 DNA: TGTGCCAGCAGCCCAGGCAAAATGGCAGGGTTTTACGAGCAGTACTTC
CDR3 protein: CASSPGKMAGFYEQYF

J gene: TRBJ1-6
clone size: NA
V gene: TRBV15
D gene: NA
CDR3 DNA: TGTGCCACCAGCAGACAGGGCATGCCGGATTCACCCCTCCACTTT
CDR3 protein: CATSRQGMPDSPLHF

J gene: TRBJ2-3
clone size: NA
V gene: TRBV14
D gene: TRBD1
CDR3 DNA: TGTGCCAGCAGCCAACCGACAGGGGGCTTGGATACGCAGTATTTT
CDR3 protein: CASSQPTGGLDTQYF

J gene: TRBJ2-2
clone size: few
V gene: TRBV11-3
D gene: NA
CDR3 DNA: TGTGCCAGCAGGAGGGAGTTTAAGGCCGGGGAGCTGTTTTTT
CDR3 protein: CASRREFKAGELFF

J gene: TRBJ1-2
clone size: few
V gene: TRBV7-9
D gene: TRBD1
CDR3 DNA: TGTGCCAGCAGCTCGAGTGAAGGGGGCGCGGGGAACTATGGCTACACCTTC
CDR3 protein: CASSSSEGGAGNYGYTF

J gene: TRBJ2-3
clone size: NA
V gene: TRBV10-3
D gene: NA
CDR3 DNA: TGTGCCATCAGTGAGCCACGGCAGGGGGGATTAGATACGCAGTATTTT
CDR3 protein: CAISEPRQGGLDTQYF

J gene: TRBJ1-1
clone size: NA
V gene: TRBV16
D gene: NA
CDR3 DNA: TGTGCCAGCAGCCAATCCACGAGGATCTATCTAGCTTTCTTT
CDR3 protein: CASSQSTRIYLAFF

J gene: TRBJ2-5
clone size: NA
V gene: TRBV14
D gene: TRBD2
CDR3 DNA: TGTGCCAGCAGCCCGAGACTAGCGGGAGCTCTAGAGACCCAGTACTTC
CDR3 protein: CASSPRLAGALETQYF

J gene: TRBJ1-5
clone size: NA
V gene: TRBV2
D gene: TRBD1
CDR3 DNA: TGTGCCAGCAGTTTCCGTCGGACAGGGGAGTACCAGCCCCAGCATTTT
CDR3 protein: CASSFRRTGEYQPQHF

J gene: TRBJ2-3
clone size: NA
V gene: TRBV7-9
D gene: NA
CDR3 DNA: TGTGCCAGCAGCTCCCTCGATACGCAGTATTTT
CDR3 protein: CASSSLDTQYF

J gene: TRBJ1-1
clone size: once
V gene: TRBV25-1
D gene: TRBD1
CDR3 DNA: TGTGCCAGCAGTGAGGCCCTCCCACAGGGGAGCACTGAAGCTTTCTTT
CDR3 protein: CASSEALPQGSTEAFF

J gene: TRBJ1-6
clone size: NA
V gene: TRBV28
D gene: NA
CDR3 DNA: TGTGCCAGCAGACAGGGAAATTCACCCCTCCACTTT
CDR3 protein: CASRQGNSPLHF

J gene: TRBJ1-4
clone size: few
V gene: TRBV7-9
D gene: NA
CDR3 DNA: TGTGCCAGCAGCCGGGACACGAATGAAAAACTGTTTTTT
CDR3 protein: CASSRDTNEKLFF

J gene: TRBJ1-4
clone size: few
V gene: TRBV21-1
D gene: NA
CDR3 DNA: TGTGCCAGCAGCAGGATGGCGGGGGGAGGTGATAATGAAAAACTGTTTTTT
CDR3 protein: CASSRMAGGGDNEKLFF

J gene: TRBJ2-1
clone size: NA
V gene: TRBV9
D gene: TRBD2
CDR3 DNA: TGTGCCAGCAGCAACCATCTAGCGGGAGGGAGCTCCTACAATGAGCAGTTCTTC
CDR3 protein: CASSNHLAGGSSYNEQFF

J gene: TRBJ1-2
clone size: few
V gene: TRBV19
D gene: NA
CDR3 DNA: TGTGCCAGTAGTATAGATCGGAGACAGGATGGGGATTCTAGGGGCTACACCTTC
CDR3 protein: CASSIDRRQDGDSRGYTF

J gene: TRBJ2-7
clone size: NA
V gene: TRBV6-1
D gene: TRBD1
CDR3 DNA: TGTGCCAGCAGTGCCGGGACAGGGCACTACGAGCAGTACTTC
CDR3 protein: CASSAGTGHYEQYF

J gene: TRBJ2-1
clone size: once
V gene: TRBV6-5
D gene: TRBD2
CDR3 DNA: TGTGCCAGCAGTAGAGGACTAGCGGAGGCCGCCATCGAGTTCTTC
CDR3 protein: CASSRGLAEAAIEFF

J gene: TRBJ1-4
clone size: NA
V gene: TRBV11-2
D gene: TRBD1
CDR3 DNA: TGTGCCAGCAGCTTAGGGACAGGTTATGAAAAACTGTTTTTT
CDR3 protein: CASSLGTGYEKLFF

J gene: TRBJ2-3
clone size: once
V gene: TRBV11-3
D gene: TRBD2
CDR3 DNA: TGTGCCAGCAGCTTGACTAGCGGGAGCACAGATACGCAGTATTTT
CDR3 protein: CASSLTSGSTDTQYF

J gene: TRBJ1-4
clone size: NA
V gene: TRBV5-6
D gene: NA
CDR3 DNA: TGTGCCAGCAGCTCCTATACCCCCGTAAATGAAAAACTGTTTTTT
CDR3 protein: CASSSYTPVNEKLFF

J gene: TRBJ2-1
clone size: NA
V gene: TRBV27
D gene: TRBD1
CDR3 DNA: TGTGCCAGCAGTTTAAGGGACAGGGGTCCGTTGGGCTCCTACAATGAGCAGTTCTTC
CDR3 protein: CASSLRDRGPLGSYNEQFF